Following are 23 T cell receptor beta chains from one sample sequenced in a study of human T cells and chemical hapten exposure. Documented time point: pre-sensitization, week 0. Noted treatment: therapeutic diphenylcyclopropenone sensitization with weekly scalp DPC. One entry per CDR3 protein results from TCRdb running MiXCR on the RACE reads. The table records approximately 400,000 distinct CDR3 sequences, 4.5% to 6% of them present only once. This sample comprised whole blood, obtained in connection with sensitization to the hapten diphenylcyclopropenone (DPC). The receptors come from a woman between 45 and 60 years old with alopecia areata. Some clones in this sample may be carry-over from other donors' samples.

This clonotype was seen a handful of times. The chain joins TRBV2 to TRBJ1-1; 7 positions match TRBD1. The CDR3 is 15 amino acids. V was clipped by 8 bases and J by 0 bases; unmatched bases: 9. Per the germline V gene, CDR1 is SNHLY and CDR2 is FYNNEI. The CDR3 coding sequence is TGTGCCAGCCAGGACAGGTCCAGAATGAACACTGAAGCTTTCTTT. Translation gives CASQDRSRMNTEAFF. The full variable domain, rest sourced from reference TRBV2 and TRBJ1-1, is EPEVTQTPSHQVTQMGQEVILRCVPISNHLYFYWYRQILGQKVEFLVSFYNNEISEKSEIFDDQFSVERPDGSNFTLKIRSTKLEDSAMYFCASQDRSRMNTEAFFGQGTRLTVV.

The chain combines TRBV28 with TRBJ1-5; TRBD1 aligns across 7 bases. This CDR3 spans 16 amino acids. From germline, CDR1 is MDHEN and CDR2 SYDVKM. V dropped 3 bases and J dropped 7; count of bases not matched to a gene: 12. The CDR3 loop reads CASSLGLLGGRQPQHF. The CDR3 DNA follows: TGTGCCAGCAGTTTGGGGCTCCTAGGGGGCCGACAGCCCCAGCATTTT. The complete variable domain, with remaining parts taken from reference TRBV28 and TRBJ1-5, reads DVKVTQSSRYLVKRTGEKVFLECVQDMDHENMFWYRQDPGLGLRLIYFSYDVKMKEKGDIPEGYSVSREKKERFSLILESASTNQTSMYLCASSLGLLGGRQPQHFGDGTRLSIL.

In this sample, this clonotype turned up many times. This chain uses TRBV3-1 with TRBJ2-1, with D perhaps matching TRBD1 (6 bases). Germline loops: CDR1 LGHDT, CDR2 YNNKEL (reference sequence). The V gene lost 2 bases and the J gene lost 12 bases, with 17 bases spanning the gap. This CDR3 comprises 14 residues. The CDR3 here is CASSQSVRGGGQFF. The CDR3 nucleotides read TGTGCCAGCAGCCAATCCGTCAGGGGTGGGGGGCAGTTCTTC.

This clonotype was found many times. The chain carries TRBV20-1 and TRBJ2-7; a possible D gene is TRBD2 (5 bases). Trimming shortened V by 6 bases and J by 5 bases, and 20 bases separated the two germline ends. The CDR3 is 14 residues long. Germline V gene sequence: CDR1 DFQATT, CDR2 SNEGSKA (reference sequence). CDR3 loop: CSALAASRNDEQYF. The CDR3 DNA reads TGCAGTGCCCTAGCTGCTAGCCGGAACGACGAGCAGTACTTC.

The chain recombines TRBV20-1 with TRBJ1-6; TRBD1 matches at 8 bases. The CDR3 is 15 amino acids. Germline lookup yields CDR1 DFQATT and CDR2 SNEGSKA (reference sequence). Trimming cost V 0 bases and J 7 bases; bases outside gene matches: 5. The CDR3 spells CSARDSRGLNSPLHF. As DNA, the CDR3 is TGCAGTGCTAGAGATTCCAGGGGGCTAAATTCACCCCTCCACTTT.

This chain joins TRBV10-3 and TRBJ1-1; the match to TRBD1 covers 9 bases. Germline assignment: CDR1 ENHRY and CDR2 SYGVKD. With V trimmed by 7 bases and J by 0 bases, 6 bases remained unmatched. The CDR3 totals 15 residues. The CDR3 protein is CAIMGNRGLNTEAFF. DNA of the CDR3: TGTGCCATCATGGGGAACAGGGGGCTGAACACTGAAGCTTTCTTT.

This clonotype was counted between two and nine times. This chain uses TRBV6-2 or TRBV6-3 with TRBJ2-1; 7 nucleotides align to TRBD2. Per the germline V gene, CDR1 is MNHEY and CDR2 is SVGEGT. The V gene end was trimmed by 5 bases and the J gene end by 7 bases; junction bases not matched to a gene: 8. The CDR3 covers 14 residues. Written as DNA, the CDR3 is TGTGCCAGCAGTCCGCGACTAGCTCATAATGAGCAGTTCTTC. Its translation is CASSPRLAHNEQFF.

This clonotype came up a few times. The chain uses TRBV5-1 and TRBJ2-5, with TRBD1 matching 8 bases. Germline values: CDR1 SGHRS, CDR2 YFSETQ. V lost 5 bases and J lost 2; bases outside the gene matches: 5. The CDR3 is 14 amino acids. The CDR3 protein is CASSTGGFQETQYF. DNA for the CDR3: TGCGCCAGCAGTACAGGGGGATTTCAAGAGACCCAGTACTTC.

In this sample, this clonotype turned up many times. The chain carries TRBV4-2 and TRBJ1-3, with 9 bases identical to TRBD1. The CDR3 totals 15 residues. The V gene's germline CDR1 is LGHNA and CDR2 YNFKEQ. With V trimmed by 5 bases and J by 0 bases, 2 bases remained unmatched. The CDR3 region has the DNA TGTGCCAGCAGCTTGGGACAGGGCTCTGGAAACACCATATATTTT. This codes for CASSLGQGSGNTIYF.

This clonotype was detected ten times or more. The genes are TRBV3-1 and TRBJ1-1, with D unresolved. This CDR3 region has 13 residues. V lost 7 bases and J lost 5, with 14 bases in between. The germline CDR1 and CDR2 sequences are LGHDT and YNNKEL (reference sequence). CDR3 in DNA: TGTGCCAGCACCCCCGGAGGGTATACTGAAGCTTTCTTT. Amino acid sequence: CASTPGGYTEAFF.

This clonotype was recorded at least ten times. The chain combines TRBV28 with TRBJ2-5; D is possibly TRBD1 or TRBD2 (5 bases each). Germline assignment: CDR1 MDHEN and CDR2 SYDVKM. Trimming left V 6 bases short and J 2 bases short, with 16 bases between. The CDR3 sequence is 15 residues long. CDR3 DNA: TGTGCCAGCAGGGGACCCACAGCGTTTCAAGAGACCCAGTACTTC. Protein: CASRGPTAFQETQYF.

There are a few counts of this clonotype. The rearrangement uses TRBV12-3 or TRBV12-4 and TRBJ1-1; D unresolved. The CDR3 sequence is 14 residues long. Trimming took off 7 bases at V and 2 bases at J, with 14 bases between the two ends. The CDR3 DNA is TGTGCCAGCAAAGGACTCCTAGCCAACACTGAAGCTTTCTTT. Amino acid sequence: CASKGLLANTEAFF.

This clonotype was seen only a few times. This chain joins TRBV10-3 and TRBJ2-7; D perhaps matches TRBD1 (6 bases). Trimming shortened V by 3 bases and J by 9 bases, and 12 bases separated the two germline ends. The germline V gene has CDR1 ENHRY and CDR2 SYGVKD. The CDR3 has 12 residues. This CDR3 is CAISDPQGGQYF. DNA for the CDR3: TGTGCCATCAGTGACCCACAGGGTGGGCAGTACTTC.

CDR3 protein: CSAPEEAGEKLFF. CDR3 bases: TGCAGTGCTCCGGAGGAGGCGGGAGAAAAACTGTTTTTT. V and J are TRBV20-1 and TRBJ1-4; D remains unclear. Germline V gene sequence: CDR1 DFQATT, CDR2 SNEGSKA (reference sequence). The CDR3 spans 13 residues. V lost 5 bases, J lost 8 bases, and 15 bases lay in between.

This clonotype appeared many times. The chain employs TRBV6-5 and TRBJ1-6; D not resolved. CDR3 size: 14 residues. With 2 bases removed from V and 7 bases from J, the gap between germline ends came to 9 bases. Germline assignment: CDR1 MNHEY and CDR2 SVGAGI. In DNA, the CDR3 is TGTGCCAGCAGTTACGGGGAGGCGAATTCACCCCTCCACTTT. Amino acids: CASSYGEANSPLHF.

This clonotype was seen ten or more times. The rearrangement uses TRBV6-6 and TRBJ2-5, with D perhaps matching TRBD2 (6 bases). CDR3 length equals 15 residues. V dropped 0 bases and J dropped 4 bases, with 12 bases sitting between them. CDR1 is MNHNY, CDR2 SVGAGI, per germline (reference sequence). CDR3 sequence (DNA): TGTGCCAGCAGTTACTCCGGGGGTTGGGGAGAGACCCAGTACTTC. It codes for CASSYSGGWGETQYF.

This clonotype has ten or more counts. This chain links TRBV6-2 or TRBV6-3 with TRBJ2-1; 9 nucleotides agree with TRBD2. In germline, CDR1 is MNHEY, CDR2 SVGEGT. The V and J ends lost 4 bases and 9 bases, in that order; junction bases with no gene match: 7. The CDR3 covers 14 residues. The CDR3 is CASSSAGGFVEQFF. For the CDR3, the DNA is TGTGCCAGCAGTTCGGCGGGAGGGTTTGTTGAGCAGTTCTTC.

This clonotype has a count of ten or more. The rearrangement uses TRBV20-1 and TRBJ2-3; D ambiguous. From germline, CDR1 is DFQATT and CDR2 SNEGSKA (reference sequence). V lost 6 bases and J 2 bases, leaving 21 bases between the germline ends. This CDR3 is built from 16 residues. The DNA of the CDR3 is TGCAGTGCACGGTTAGGCGGCGTCAGTTACACAGATACGCAGTATTTT. Its translation is CSARLGGVSYTDTQYF.

This clonotype was counted many times. V usage is TRBV6-1 and J usage is TRBJ2-7; D may match TRBD1 or TRBD2 (5 bases each). V was trimmed by 0 bases and J by 4 bases, leaving 19 bases between them. From germline, CDR1 is MNHNS and CDR2 SASEGT. The length of the CDR3 is 17 residues. The CDR3 sequence is CASSEAPGQGNKYEQYF. The CDR3 DNA follows: TGTGCCAGCAGTGAAGCGCCGGGGCAGGGTAATAAGTACGAGCAGTACTTC.

This sequence joins TRBV27 and TRBJ2-7, with D possibly TRBD2 on 6 matching bases. Trimming pared 0 bases from V and 5 bases from J, leaving 14 bases between. Germline V gene sequence: CDR1 MNHEY, CDR2 SMNVEV (reference sequence). The CDR3 runs to 15 residues. The CDR3 coding sequence is TGTGCCAGCAGTTTATCGCCCGGAGGGCACGACGAGCAGTACTTC. Translation: CASSLSPGGHDEQYF.

This clonotype was seen repeatedly, ten times or more. The chain employs TRBV3-1 and TRBJ2-3; possibly TRBD2 for D (5 bases). Trimming pared 0 bases from V and 1 base from J, leaving 11 bases between. Germline V gene data show CDR1 as LGHDT and CDR2 as YNNKEL (reference sequence). The CDR3 is 16 residues long. In DNA, the CDR3 is TGTGCCAGCAGCCAAGAATGGACCGGGGGCACAGATACGCAGTATTTT. Its translation is CASSQEWTGGTDTQYF.

The chain combines TRBV5-1 with TRBJ1-3; D is ambiguous. Germline values: CDR1 SGHRS, CDR2 YFSETQ. V was trimmed by 5 bases and J by 0 bases, leaving 9 bases between them. This CDR3 contains 14 residues. The DNA for the CDR3 is TGCGCCAGCAGGGAGGTAATCTCTGGAAACACCATATATTTT. Encoded protein: CASREVISGNTIYF.

This clonotype was found many times. The rearrangement joins TRBV9 to TRBJ2-7, with a tentative D call TRBD2 (6 bases). CDR3 size: 13 residues. V was pared by 0 bases and J by 3 bases, with 7 bases between. Germline V lookup: CDR1 SGDLS, CDR2 YYNGEE. The CDR3 loop is CASSVGGNYEQYF. The CDR3 bases are TGTGCCAGCAGCGTAGGCGGGAACTACGAGCAGTACTTC.